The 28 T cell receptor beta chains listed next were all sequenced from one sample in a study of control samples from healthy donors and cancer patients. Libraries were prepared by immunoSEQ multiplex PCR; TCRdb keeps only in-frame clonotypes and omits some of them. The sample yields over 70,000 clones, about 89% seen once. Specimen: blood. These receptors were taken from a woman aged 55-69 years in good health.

CDR3 sequence (DNA): TGTGCCAGTAGTATAGATTGGGGAGGGGGGGCGAGGGAGCAGTTCTTC. Amino acids: CASSIDWGGGAREQFF. V gene TRBV19 combines with J gene TRBJ2-1; D might be TRBD2 (7 bases). V dropped 0 bases and J dropped 10 bases, with 19 bases sitting between them. Germline V gene data show CDR1 as LNHDA and CDR2 as SQIVND (reference sequence). This CDR3 has 16 amino acids.

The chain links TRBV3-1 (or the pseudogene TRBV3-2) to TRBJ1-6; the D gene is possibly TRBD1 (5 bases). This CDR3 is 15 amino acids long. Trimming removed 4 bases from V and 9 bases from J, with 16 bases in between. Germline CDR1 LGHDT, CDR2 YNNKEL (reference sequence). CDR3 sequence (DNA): TGTGCCAGCAGCCCCGGACAATCAGAATCTTCACCCCTCCACTTT. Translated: CASSPGQSESSPLHF.

The chain's CDR3 is CASSYQRQRYF. The CDR3 bases are TGTGCCAGCAGTTACCAACGACAAAGGTATTTT. The chain recombines TRBV6-2 or TRBV6-3 with TRBJ2-3; D not resolved. Germline V gene lookup returns CDR1 MNHEY and CDR2 SVGEGT. CDR3 length: 11 amino acids. Trimming pared 2 bases from V and 14 bases from J, leaving 11 bases between.

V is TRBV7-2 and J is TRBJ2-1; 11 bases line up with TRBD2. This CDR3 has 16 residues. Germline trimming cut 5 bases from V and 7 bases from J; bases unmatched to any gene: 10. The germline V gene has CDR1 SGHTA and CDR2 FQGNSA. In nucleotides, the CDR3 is TGTGCCAGCAGCCTCCGACTAGCGGGACTAGGGAATGAGCAGTTCTTC. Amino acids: CASSLRLAGLGNEQFF.

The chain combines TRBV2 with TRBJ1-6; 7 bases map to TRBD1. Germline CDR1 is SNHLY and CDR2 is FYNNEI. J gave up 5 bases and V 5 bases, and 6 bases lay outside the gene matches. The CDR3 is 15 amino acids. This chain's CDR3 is CASSQRGLDNSPLHF. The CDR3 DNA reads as TGTGCCAGCAGTCAAAGGGGGCTCGATAATTCACCCCTCCACTTT.

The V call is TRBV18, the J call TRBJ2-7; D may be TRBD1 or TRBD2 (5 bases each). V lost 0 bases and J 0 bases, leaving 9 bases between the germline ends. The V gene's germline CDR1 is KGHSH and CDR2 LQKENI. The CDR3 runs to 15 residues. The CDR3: CASSPPGPLSYEQYF. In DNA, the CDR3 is TGTGCCAGCTCACCACCGGGACCGCTCTCCTACGAGCAGTACTTC. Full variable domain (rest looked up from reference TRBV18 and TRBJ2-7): NAGVMQNPRHLVRRRGQEARLRCSPMKGHSHVYWYRQLPEEGLKFMVYLQKENIIDESGMPKERFSAEFPKEGPSILRIQQVVRGDSAAYFCASSPPGPLSYEQYFGPGTRLTVT.

CDR3 protein: CATLPRGNTEAFF. The DNA of the CDR3 is TGTGCCACCCTACCCAGGGGAAACACTGAAGCTTTCTTT. The J gene is TRBJ1-1, the V gene TRBV6-5; D is possibly TRBD1 (6 bases). The CDR3 totals 13 residues. The V end lost 10 bases, the J end lost 2 bases, and 14 bases lay between the germline ends. CDR1 MNHEY and CDR2 SVGAGI come from the germline V gene.

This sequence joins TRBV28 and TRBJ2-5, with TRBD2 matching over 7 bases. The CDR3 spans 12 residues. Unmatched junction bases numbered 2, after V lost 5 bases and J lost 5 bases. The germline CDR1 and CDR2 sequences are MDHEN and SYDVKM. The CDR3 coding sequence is TGTGCCAGCAGTGATAGCGGGGAGACCCAGTACTTC. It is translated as CASSDSGETQYF.

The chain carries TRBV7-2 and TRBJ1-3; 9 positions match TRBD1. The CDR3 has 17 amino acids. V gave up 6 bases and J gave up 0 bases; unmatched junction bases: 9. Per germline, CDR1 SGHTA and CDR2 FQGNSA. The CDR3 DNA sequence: TGTGCCAGCAGTCAAAACAGGGGGCCCAACTCTGGAAACACCATATATTTT. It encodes CASSQNRGPNSGNTIYF.

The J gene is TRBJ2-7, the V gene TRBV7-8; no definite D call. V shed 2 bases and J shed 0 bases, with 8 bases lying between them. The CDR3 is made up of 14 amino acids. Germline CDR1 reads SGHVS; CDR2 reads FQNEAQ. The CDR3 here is CASSLTSASYEQYF. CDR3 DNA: TGTGCCAGCAGCTTAACGAGTGCCTCCTACGAGCAGTACTTC. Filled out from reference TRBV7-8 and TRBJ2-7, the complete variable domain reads GAGVSQSPRYKVAKRGQDVALRCDPISGHVSLFWYQQALGQGPEFLTYFQNEAQLDKSGLPSDRFFAERPEGSVSTLKIQRTQQEDSAVYLCASSLTSASYEQYFGPGTRLTVT.

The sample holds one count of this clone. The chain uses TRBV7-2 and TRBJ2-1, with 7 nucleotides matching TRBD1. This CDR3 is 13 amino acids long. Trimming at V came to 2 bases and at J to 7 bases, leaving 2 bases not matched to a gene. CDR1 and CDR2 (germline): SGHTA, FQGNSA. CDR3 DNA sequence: TGTGCCAGCAGCTTACGCAGGGGGAATGAGCAGTTCTTC. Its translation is CASSLRRGNEQFF.

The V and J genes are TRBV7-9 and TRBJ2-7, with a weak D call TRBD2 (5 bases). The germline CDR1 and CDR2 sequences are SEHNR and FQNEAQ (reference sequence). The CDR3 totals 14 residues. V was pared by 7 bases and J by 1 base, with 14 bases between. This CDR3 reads CASTAGLRSYEQYF. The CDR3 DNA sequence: TGTGCCAGCACGGCCGGACTGAGATCCTACGAGCAGTACTTC.

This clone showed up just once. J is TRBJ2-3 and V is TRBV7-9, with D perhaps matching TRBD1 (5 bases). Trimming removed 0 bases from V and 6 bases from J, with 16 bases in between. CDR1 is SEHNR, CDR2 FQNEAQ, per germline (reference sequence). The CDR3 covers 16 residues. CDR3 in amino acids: CASSLARGARVDTQYF. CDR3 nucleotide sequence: TGTGCCAGCAGCTTAGCGCGTGGGGCTAGGGTGGATACGCAGTATTTT.

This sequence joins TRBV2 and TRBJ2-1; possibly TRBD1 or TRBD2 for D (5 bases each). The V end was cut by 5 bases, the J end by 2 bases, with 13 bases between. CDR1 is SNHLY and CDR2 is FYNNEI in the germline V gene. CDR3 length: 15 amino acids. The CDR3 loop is CASSPRGSPYNEQFF. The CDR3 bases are TGTGCCAGCAGTCCGAGGGGTAGCCCCTACAATGAGCAGTTCTTC. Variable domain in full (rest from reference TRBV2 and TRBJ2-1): EPEVTQTPSHQVTQMGQEVILRCVPISNHLYFYWYRQILGQKVEFLVSFYNNEISEKSEIFDDQFSVERPDGSNFTLKIRSTKLEDSAMYFCASSPRGSPYNEQFFGPGTRLTVL.

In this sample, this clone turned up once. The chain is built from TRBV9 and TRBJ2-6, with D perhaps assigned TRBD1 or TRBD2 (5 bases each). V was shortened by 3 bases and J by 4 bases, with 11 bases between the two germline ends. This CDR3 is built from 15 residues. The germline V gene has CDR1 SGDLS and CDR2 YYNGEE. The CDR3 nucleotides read TGTGCCAGCAGCGCGAGGGGCAGAGGGGCCAACGTCCTGACTTTC. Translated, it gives CASSARGRGANVLTF. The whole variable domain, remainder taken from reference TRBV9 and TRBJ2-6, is DSGVTQTPKHLITATGQRVTLRCSPRSGDLSVYWYQQSLDQGLQFLIQYYNGEERAKGNILERFSAQQFPDLHSELNLSSLELGDSALYFCASSARGRGANVLTFGAGSRLTVL.

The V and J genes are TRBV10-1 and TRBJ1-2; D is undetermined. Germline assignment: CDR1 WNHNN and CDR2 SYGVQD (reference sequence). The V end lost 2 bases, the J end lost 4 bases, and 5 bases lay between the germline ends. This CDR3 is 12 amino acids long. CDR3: CASSETLYGYTF. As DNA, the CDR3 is TGCGCCAGCAGTGAGACACTCTATGGCTACACCTTC.

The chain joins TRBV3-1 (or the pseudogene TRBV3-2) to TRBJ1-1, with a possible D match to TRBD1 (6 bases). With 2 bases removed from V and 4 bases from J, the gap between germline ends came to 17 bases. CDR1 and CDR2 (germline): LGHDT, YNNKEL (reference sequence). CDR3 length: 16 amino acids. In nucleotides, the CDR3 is TGTGCCAGCAGCCAACGTCCTCAGGGGATAGTCACTGAAGCTTTCTTT. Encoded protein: CASSQRPQGIVTEAFF.

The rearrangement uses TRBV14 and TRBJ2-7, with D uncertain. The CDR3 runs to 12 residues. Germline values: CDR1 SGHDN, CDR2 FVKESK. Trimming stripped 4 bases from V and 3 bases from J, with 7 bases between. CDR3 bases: TGTGCCAGCAGCCGACAATACTACGAGCAGTACTTC. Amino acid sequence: CASSRQYYEQYF.

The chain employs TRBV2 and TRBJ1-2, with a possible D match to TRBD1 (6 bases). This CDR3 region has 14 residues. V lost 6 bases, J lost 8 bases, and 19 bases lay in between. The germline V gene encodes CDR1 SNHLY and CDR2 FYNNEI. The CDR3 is CASSVRRTDDGYTF. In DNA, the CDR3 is TGTGCCAGCAGCGTAAGGAGGACAGACGACGGCTACACCTTC.

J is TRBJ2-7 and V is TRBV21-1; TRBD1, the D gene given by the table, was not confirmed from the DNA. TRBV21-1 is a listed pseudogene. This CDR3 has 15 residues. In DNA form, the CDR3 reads TGTGCCAGCAGCAAAAGGCCAGGGGAAAGGGGCGAGCAGTACTTC. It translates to CASSKRPGERGEQYF.

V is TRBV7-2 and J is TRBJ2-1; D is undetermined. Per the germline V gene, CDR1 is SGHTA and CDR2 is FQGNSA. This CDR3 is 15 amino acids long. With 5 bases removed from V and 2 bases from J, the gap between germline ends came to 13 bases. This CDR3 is CASSPRTETYNEQFF. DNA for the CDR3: TGTGCCAGCAGCCCAAGGACGGAGACCTACAATGAGCAGTTCTTC.

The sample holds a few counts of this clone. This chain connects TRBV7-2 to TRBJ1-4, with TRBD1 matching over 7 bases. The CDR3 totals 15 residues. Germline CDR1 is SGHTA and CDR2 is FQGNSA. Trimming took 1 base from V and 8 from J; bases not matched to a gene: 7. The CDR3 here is CASSLEHRGYEKLFF. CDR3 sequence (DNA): TGTGCCAGCAGCTTAGAGCACAGGGGCTACGAAAAACTGTTTTTT. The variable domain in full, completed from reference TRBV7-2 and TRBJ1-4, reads GAGVSQSPSNKVTEKGKDVELRCDPISGHTALYWYRQSLGQGLEFLIYFQGNSAPDKSGLPSDRFSAERTGGSVSTLTIQRTQQEDSAVYLCASSLEHRGYEKLFFGSGTQLSVL.

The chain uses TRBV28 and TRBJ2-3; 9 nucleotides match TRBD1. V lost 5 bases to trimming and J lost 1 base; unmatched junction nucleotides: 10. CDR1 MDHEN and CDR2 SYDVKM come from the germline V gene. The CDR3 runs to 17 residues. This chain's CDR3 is CASSPPQGASGTDTQYF. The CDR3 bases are TGTGCCAGCAGTCCGCCACAGGGGGCCTCGGGCACAGATACGCAGTATTTT. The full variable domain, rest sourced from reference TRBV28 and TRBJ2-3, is DVKVTQSSRYLVKRTGEKVFLECVQDMDHENMFWYRQDPGLGLRLIYFSYDVKMKEKGDIPEGYSVSREKKERFSLILESASTNQTSMYLCASSPPQGASGTDTQYFGPGTRLTVL.

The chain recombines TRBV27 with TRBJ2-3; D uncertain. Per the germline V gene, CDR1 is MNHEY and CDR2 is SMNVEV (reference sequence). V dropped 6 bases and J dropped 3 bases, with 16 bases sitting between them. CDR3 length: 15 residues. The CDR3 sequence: CASRLGPVTTDTQYF. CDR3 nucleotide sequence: TGTGCCAGCAGACTTGGCCCCGTCACGACAGATACGCAGTATTTT.

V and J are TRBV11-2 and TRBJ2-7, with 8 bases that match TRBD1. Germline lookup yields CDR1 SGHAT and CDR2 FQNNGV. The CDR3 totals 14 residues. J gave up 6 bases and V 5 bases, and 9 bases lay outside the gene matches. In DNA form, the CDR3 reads TGTGCCAGCAGCCCGCGACGGGGGACAGGCGAGCAGTACTTC. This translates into CASSPRRGTGEQYF.

CDR3 coding DNA: TGTGCCATCAGTGAGTTGGGGAATAGCAATCAGCCCCAGCATTTT. It encodes CAISELGNSNQPQHF. The V gene is TRBV10-3, the J gene TRBJ1-5; D ambiguous. The germline V gene encodes CDR1 ENHRY and CDR2 SYGVKD. V lost 1 base, J lost 0 bases, and 7 bases lay in between. CDR3 length: 15 residues.

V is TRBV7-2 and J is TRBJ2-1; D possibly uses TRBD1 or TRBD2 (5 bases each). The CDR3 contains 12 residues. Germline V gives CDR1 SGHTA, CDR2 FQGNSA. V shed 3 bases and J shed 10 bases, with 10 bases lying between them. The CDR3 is CASSFGWGEQFF. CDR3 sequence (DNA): TGTGCCAGCAGCTTTGGTTGGGGGGAGCAGTTCTTC.

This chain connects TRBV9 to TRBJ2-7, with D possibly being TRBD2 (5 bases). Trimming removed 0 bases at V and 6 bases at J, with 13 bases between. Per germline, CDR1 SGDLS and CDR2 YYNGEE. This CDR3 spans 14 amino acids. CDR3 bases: TGTGCCAGCAGCGTAGACGGCCTCCGGGGCGAGCAGTACTTC. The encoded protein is CASSVDGLRGEQYF.